This entry lists 5 T cell receptor beta chains sequenced from one sample in a study of Graves' ophthalmopathy and Graves' hyperthyroidism (dated by TCRdb to the late 2010s). TCRdb lists the instrument as Illumina HiSeq 2000. TCR beta CDR3 regions were amplified from RNA transcripts for repertoire sequencing. A first-round RT-PCR used HTBI primers with the Qiagen OneStep RT-PCR kit, followed by a second-round multiplex PCR, size selection and purification. The public reads were reanalyzed by TCRdb: fastp trimming at Q25, MiXCR alignment, in-frame beta chains only. Merged by CDR3 protein, the rows form single entries marked with the most common genes and DNA. The sample includes some 750,000 distinct CDR3 sequences, with around 40% observed a single time. The top ten constitute 40% to 55% of the sample. Sequenced material: peripheral blood. The receptors were gathered from an adult man with Graves' ophthalmopathy.

The J gene is TRBJ2-2, the V gene TRBV20-1; TRBD1 matches 8 bases. V was clipped by 3 bases and J by 3 bases; unmatched bases: 3. This CDR3 is built from 14 residues. Germline V CDR1 and CDR2: DFQATT, SNEGSKA (reference sequence). In nucleotides, the CDR3 is TGCAGTGCTAGGGTGACAGGGGACACCGGGGAGCTGTTTTTT. Translated, it gives CSARVTGDTGELFF.

V usage is TRBV12-3 or TRBV12-4 and J usage is TRBJ2-5; TRBD1 or TRBD2 may be the D gene (6 bases each). The CDR3 contains 15 residues. The V gene lost 5 bases and the J gene lost 7 bases, with 20 bases spanning the gap. The CDR3 DNA reads TGTGCCAGCAGTCAGCTACGGGGGCCGAGAGGGACCCAGTACTTC. This translates into CASSQLRGPRGTQYF.

This clonotype was seen more than once but under ten times. The chain joins TRBV19 to TRBJ2-2; 7 positions agree with TRBD2. Germline CDR1 is LNHDA and CDR2 is SQIVND (reference sequence). The CDR3 covers 18 residues. V lost 1 base, J lost 6 bases, and 14 bases stayed unmatched. The CDR3 is CASSIGPMRREIPGELFF. CDR3 DNA: TGTGCCAGTAGTATAGGACCAATGAGGCGGGAGATCCCCGGGGAGCTGTTTTTT.

The rearrangement uses TRBV25-1 and TRBJ2-2, with 7 bases matching TRBD1. Germline assignment: CDR1 MGHDK and CDR2 SYGVNS. J was trimmed by 5 bases and V by 8 bases; bases with no gene match: 8. The CDR3 is 14 residues long. CDR3 protein: CASVTGRRTGELFF. In DNA form, the CDR3 reads TGTGCCAGCGTGACAGGGCGGCGGACCGGGGAGCTGTTTTTT.

This clonotype was observed a handful of times. This chain connects TRBV6-5 to TRBJ2-7; TRBD1 matches 9 bases. CDR1 is MNHEY and CDR2 is SVGAGI in the germline V gene. There are 13 residues in the CDR3. Trimming took 5 bases from V and 7 from J; bases not matched to a gene: 6. The CDR3 DNA reads TGTGCCAGCAGTGGGACAGGGCCGAGGGAGCAGTACTTC. It codes for CASSGTGPREQYF.